Each of the 21 T cell receptor beta chains below was sequenced from the same sample in a study of cytomegalovirus exposure and HLA in healthy donors. It was with 60 Vbeta and 13 Jbeta primers that the PCR ran. The protocol was immunoSEQ multiplex PCR, while the TCRdb copy is restricted to in-frame clones and leaves out a portion. This listing includes about 72,000 clones. Sample: PBMCs. Receptors originate from a man in his forties in good health and CMV-seronegative.

The gene calls are TRBV7-2 and TRBJ2-5; no definite D call. The CDR3 is 16 amino acids. The V end lost 5 bases, the J end lost 5 bases, and 21 bases lay between the germline ends. Germline V gene sequence: CDR1 SGHTA, CDR2 FQGNSA. The CDR3 protein is CASSPHTVLGQETQYF. The CDR3 region has the DNA TGTGCCAGCAGCCCCCATACGGTCCTAGGCCAGGAGACCCAGTACTTC.

This rearrangement joins TRBV15 to TRBJ2-2, with D possibly TRBD1 on 5 matching bases. V lost 0 bases and J 6 bases, leaving 8 bases between the germline ends. The CDR3 has 14 amino acids. Germline V gives CDR1 LNHNV, CDR2 YYDKDF (reference sequence). Here the CDR3 DNA reads TGTGCCACCAGCAGAGACAGGGTAGCCGGGGAGCTGTTTTTT. Its protein is CATSRDRVAGELFF.

V gene TRBV11-2 combines with J gene TRBJ1-4, with 7 bases lining up with TRBD1. The J segment lost 3 bases and the V segment lost 4 bases, leaving 2 bases of the junction unmatched. This CDR3 comprises 14 residues. Looked up from germline, CDR1 is SGHAT and CDR2 is FQNNGV. The CDR3 is CASSSTGSNEKLFF. CDR3 DNA sequence: TGTGCCAGCAGCTCGACAGGGTCTAATGAAAAACTGTTTTTT.

The chain has TRBV30 and TRBJ1-4; D is ambiguous. Germline CDR1 and CDR2: GTSNPN and SVGIG (reference sequence). The CDR3 has 12 residues. V lost 2 bases and J lost 7, with 8 bases in between. The CDR3 DNA follows: TGTGCCTGGAGTATCATGAGTGAAAAACTGTTTTTT. Protein product: CAWSIMSEKLFF.

The rearrangement joins TRBV7-8 to TRBJ2-7; D is perhaps TRBD2 (6 bases). The CDR3 runs to 17 residues. Trimming took 0 bases from V and 0 from J, leaving 15 bases between them. Germline values: CDR1 SGHVS, CDR2 FQNEAQ. CDR3 sequence: CASSLARELRSSYEQYF. In nucleotides, the CDR3 is TGTGCCAGCAGCTTAGCGCGGGAATTGAGGAGCTCCTACGAGCAGTACTTC.

The DNA of the CDR3 is TGCGCCAGCTGTCGGGACACTACCTACGAGCAGTACTTC. Residues: CASCRDTTYEQYF. The V call is TRBV5-1, the J call TRBJ2-7, with a possible D match to TRBD1 (6 bases). This CDR3 is 13 amino acids long. With 7 bases removed from V and 2 bases from J, the gap between germline ends came to 13 bases. Per germline, CDR1 SGHRS and CDR2 YFSETQ.

In the case of this clone: At one end the junction does not follow the germline gene, possibly because of a read error. Within the sample, other DNA sequences also encode this same CDR3. The chain joins TRBV6-5 to TRBJ2-7; 14 nucleotides agree with TRBD2. The CDR3 is 14 residues long. Germline V gives CDR1 MNHEY, CDR2 SVGAGI. The CDR3 nucleotides read TGCGCCAGCAGTTGGGGACTAGCGGGGGAGGAGCAGTACTTC. The encoded protein is CASSWGLAGEEQYF.

V is TRBV7-9 and J is TRBJ2-1, with D unclear. Germline V gives CDR1 SEHNR, CDR2 FQNEAQ (reference sequence). V shed 7 bases and J shed 3 bases, with 13 bases lying between them. This CDR3 comprises 14 residues. Here the CDR3 DNA reads TGTGCCAGCACCCTCCACACAGTCTACAATGAGCAGTTCTTC. The encoded protein is CASTLHTVYNEQFF.

V usage is TRBV28 and J usage is TRBJ2-3, with a possible D match to TRBD2 (7 bases). V gave up 6 bases and J gave up 8 bases, with 15 bases separating them. Germline V gene lookup returns CDR1 MDHEN and CDR2 SYDVKM. The CDR3 runs to 13 residues. CDR3 nucleotide sequence: TGTGCCAGCAGGTGGGGGGGCCTCCCTACGCAGTATTTT. It encodes CASRWGGLPTQYF.

This rearrangement joins TRBV10-2 to TRBJ2-3, with 9 bases that match TRBD2. Looked up from germline, CDR1 is WSHSY and CDR2 is SAAADI. There are 14 residues in the CDR3. The ends lost 6 bases at V and 3 bases at J; junction bases unmatched: 4. The CDR3 spells CASSAGLATDTQYF. For the CDR3, the DNA is TGCGCCAGCAGCGCGGGACTAGCAACAGATACGCAGTATTTT.

This chain connects TRBV28 to TRBJ2-2, with TRBD1 identical over 10 bases. Germline CDR1 and CDR2: MDHEN and SYDVKM. This CDR3 has 16 amino acids. Unmatched junction bases numbered 8, after V lost 6 bases and J lost 4 bases. The CDR3 DNA sequence: TGTGCCAGCAGCCCTCCGGGACAGGGGAGCACCGGGGAGCTGTTTTTT. This translates into CASSPPGQGSTGELFF.

The J gene is TRBJ2-1, the V gene TRBV7-2, with TRBD2 as a possible D gene (6 bases). V lost 6 bases and J 6 bases, leaving 15 bases between the germline ends. CDR1 and CDR2 from the germline V gene are SGHTA and FQGNSA. The CDR3 consists of 14 residues. The CDR3 coding sequence is TGTGCCAGCAGTCTTTTGACTAGGAGCAATGAGCAGTTCTTC. Protein product: CASSLLTRSNEQFF.

The CDR3 nucleotides are TGTGCCAGCAAGTTGGGAGCCGGCAACACTGAAGCTTTCTTT. Encoded protein: CASKLGAGNTEAFF. The V gene is TRBV6-1, the J gene TRBJ1-1; unclear D gene. Deletions cut 7 bases from V and 2 bases from J, with 14 bases between. Germline lookup yields CDR1 MNHNS and CDR2 SASEGT. The CDR3 consists of 14 residues.

The chain combines TRBV5-1 with TRBJ2-2; no reliable D call. Germline CDR1 is SGHRS and CDR2 is YFSETQ. The CDR3 runs to 15 residues. V lost 0 bases and J lost 4, with 10 bases in between. CDR3 in DNA: TGCGCCAGCAGCTTGGCCTTCGGTGGCACCGGGGAGCTGTTTTTT. This codes for CASSLAFGGTGELFF.

The J gene is TRBJ2-1, the V gene TRBV10-3; TRBD2 might be the D (5 bases). The V gene lost 0 bases and the J gene lost 0 bases, with 6 bases spanning the gap. The CDR3 has 15 residues. Germline V gives CDR1 ENHRY, CDR2 SYGVKD. DNA for the CDR3: TGTGCCATCAGTGAGTCTCGGGGCTCCTACAATGAGCAGTTCTTC. It encodes CAISESRGSYNEQFF.

The rearrangement links TRBV6-1 to TRBJ1-1; the D gene is possibly TRBD1 (6 bases). The CDR3 consists of 14 residues. V was cut by 2 bases and J by 2 bases, with 9 bases left in between. Germline lookup yields CDR1 MNHNS and CDR2 SASEGT. CDR3 protein: CASSEHRDNTEAFF. The CDR3 nucleotides read TGTGCCAGCAGTGAACACAGGGATAACACTGAAGCTTTCTTT.

The CDR3 protein is CASSEAGLAGETQYF. CDR3 in DNA: TGTGCCAGCAGTGAAGCCGGACTAGCGGGGGAGACCCAGTACTTC. The V and J genes are TRBV2 and TRBJ2-5; 12 bases are a match to TRBD2. There are 15 residues in the CDR3. Trimming at V came to 0 bases and at J to 5 bases, leaving 1 base not matched to a gene. Per the germline V gene, CDR1 is SNHLY and CDR2 is FYNNEI.

The chain is built from TRBV27 and TRBJ1-1, with a tentative D call TRBD1 (5 bases). Trimming took off 9 bases at V and 3 bases at J, with 11 bases between the two ends. Germline CDR1 is MNHEY and CDR2 is SMNVEV (reference sequence). The CDR3 runs to 12 residues. CDR3 bases: TGTGCCAGAAACAGGCGAGACACTGAAGCTTTCTTT. Translated, it gives CARNRRDTEAFF.

The chain is built from TRBV9 and TRBJ2-2; 10 positions match TRBD2. The CDR3 has 16 amino acids. The J segment lost 1 base and the V segment lost 1 base, leaving 1 base of the junction unmatched. Looked up from germline, CDR1 is SGDLS and CDR2 is YYNGEE. The chain's CDR3 is CASSVIAGGNTGELFF. DNA for the CDR3: TGTGCCAGCAGCGTAATAGCGGGGGGGAACACCGGGGAGCTGTTTTTT. The variable domain in full, completed from reference TRBV9 and TRBJ2-2, reads DSGVTQTPKHLITATGQRVTLRCSPRSGDLSVYWYQQSLDQGLQFLIQYYNGEERAKGNILERFSAQQFPDLHSELNLSSLELGDSALYFCASSVIAGGNTGELFFGEGSRLTVL.

The chain joins TRBV19 to TRBJ1-5; 7 bases align to TRBD1. Trimming took 4 bases from V and 0 from J; bases not matched to a gene: 12. Germline values: CDR1 LNHDA, CDR2 SQIVND (reference sequence). There are 18 residues in the CDR3. The CDR3 here is CASSNYGTGTDSNQPQHF. In nucleotides, the CDR3 is TGTGCCAGTAGTAACTACGGGACCGGGACAGATAGCAATCAGCCCCAGCATTTT. Drawing the rest from reference TRBV19 and TRBJ1-5, the complete variable domain is DGGITQSPKYLFRKEGQNVTLSCEQNLNHDAMYWYRQDPGQGLRLIYYSQIVNDFQKGDIAEGYSVSREKKESFPLTVTSAQKNPTAFYLCASSNYGTGTDSNQPQHFGDGTRLSIL.

The chain combines TRBV5-1 with TRBJ2-3, with D perhaps TRBD1 (6 bases). The germline gives CDR1 SGHRS, CDR2 YFSETQ. This CDR3 region has 16 residues. V was pared by 1 base and J by 4 bases, with 16 bases between. The CDR3 is CASSLLGRTEADTQYF. The CDR3, as DNA: TGCGCCAGCAGCTTGTTGGGTCGGACAGAAGCAGATACGCAGTATTTT.